This T cell receptor (beta chain) was obtained from a study of shared clonotypes between healthy human individuals. Study-level points and caveats: The sharing of 4.5% to 5% of naive CD4 clonotypes was seen across a few donors. Tissues were not sampled, only blood, and their repertoires likely differ.

This CDR3 has 13 amino acids. Per the germline V gene, CDR1 is MDHEN and CDR2 is SYDVKM. V lost 9 bases and J lost 4; bases outside the gene matches: 1. The method was immunoSEQ multiplex PCR; TCRdb's version includes in-frame clones alone and lacks a portion of them. The sample gives some 660,000 clones, 73% of which show up once; around 1.8% is in the top ten. This clone has just a few counts. The antigen remains undetermined. The source is a woman aged 25 to 39 in good health. What was sequenced was memory CD4+ T cells sorted from blood. Subset denoted: CD45RA-negative fraction. The V and J genes are TRBV28 and TRBJ2-1; 12 nucleotides match TRBD2. The CDR3 sequence is CASLAGGYNEQFF. The CDR3 bases are TGTGCCAGTCTAGCGGGAGGGTACAATGAGCAGTTCTTC.